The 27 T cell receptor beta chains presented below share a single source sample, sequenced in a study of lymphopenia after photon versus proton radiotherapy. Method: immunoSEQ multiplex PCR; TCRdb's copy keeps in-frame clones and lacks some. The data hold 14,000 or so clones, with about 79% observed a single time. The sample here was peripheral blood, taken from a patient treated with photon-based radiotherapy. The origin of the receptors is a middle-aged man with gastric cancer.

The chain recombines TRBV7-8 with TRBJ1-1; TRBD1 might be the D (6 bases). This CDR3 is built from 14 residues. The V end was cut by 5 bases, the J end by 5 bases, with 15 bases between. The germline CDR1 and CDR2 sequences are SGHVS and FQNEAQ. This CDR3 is CASSPRDISTEAFF. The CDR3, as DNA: TGTGCCAGCAGCCCCCGGGACATAAGTACTGAAGCTTTCTTT.

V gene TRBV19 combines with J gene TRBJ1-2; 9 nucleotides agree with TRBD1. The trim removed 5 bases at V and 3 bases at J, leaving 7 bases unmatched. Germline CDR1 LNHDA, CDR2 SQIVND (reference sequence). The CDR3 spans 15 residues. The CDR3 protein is CASSLQGAIDYGYTF. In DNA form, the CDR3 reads TGTGCCAGTAGTCTACAGGGGGCTATCGACTATGGCTACACCTTC. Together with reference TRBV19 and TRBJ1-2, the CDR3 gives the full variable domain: DGGITQSPKYLFRKEGQNVTLSCEQNLNHDAMYWYRQDPGQGLRLIYYSQIVNDFQKGDIAEGYSVSREKKESFPLTVTSAQKNPTAFYLCASSLQGAIDYGYTFGSGTRLTVV.

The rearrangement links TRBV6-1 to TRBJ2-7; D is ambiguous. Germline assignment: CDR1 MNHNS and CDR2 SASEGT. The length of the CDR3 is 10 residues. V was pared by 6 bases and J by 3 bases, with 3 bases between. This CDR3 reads CASRDYEQYV. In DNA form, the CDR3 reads TGTGCCAGCAGAGACTACGAGCAGTACGTC.

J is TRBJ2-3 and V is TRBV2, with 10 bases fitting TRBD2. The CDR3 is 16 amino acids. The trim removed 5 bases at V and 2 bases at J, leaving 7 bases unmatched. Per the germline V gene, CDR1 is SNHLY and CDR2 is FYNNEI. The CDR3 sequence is CASSTLAGAITDTQYF. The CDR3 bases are TGTGCCAGCAGTACCCTAGCGGGGGCCATCACAGATACGCAGTATTTT. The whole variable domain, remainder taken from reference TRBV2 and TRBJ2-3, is EPEVTQTPSHQVTQMGQEVILRCVPISNHLYFYWYRQILGQKVEFLVSFYNNEISEKSEIFDDQFSVERPDGSNFTLKIRSTKLEDSAMYFCASSTLAGAITDTQYFGPGTRLTVL.

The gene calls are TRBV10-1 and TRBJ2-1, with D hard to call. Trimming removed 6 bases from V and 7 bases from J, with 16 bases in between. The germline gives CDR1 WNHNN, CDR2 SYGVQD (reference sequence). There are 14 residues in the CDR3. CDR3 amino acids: CASRPRAKGNEQFF. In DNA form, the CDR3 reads TGCGCCAGCAGGCCTCGGGCGAAGGGAAATGAGCAGTTCTTC.

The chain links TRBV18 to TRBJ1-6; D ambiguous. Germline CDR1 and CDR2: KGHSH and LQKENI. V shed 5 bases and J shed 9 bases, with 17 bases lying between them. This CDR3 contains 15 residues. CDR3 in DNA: TGTGCCAGCTCAATAGCTGGGGATGGACGTTCACCCCTCCACTTT. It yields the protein CASSIAGDGRSPLHF.

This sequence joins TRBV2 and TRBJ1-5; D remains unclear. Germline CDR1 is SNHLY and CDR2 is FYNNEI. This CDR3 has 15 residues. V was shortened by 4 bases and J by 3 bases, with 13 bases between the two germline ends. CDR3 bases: TGTGCCAGCAGTGTGGGGTGGAGTCTCAATCAGCCCCAGCATTTT. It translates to CASSVGWSLNQPQHF.

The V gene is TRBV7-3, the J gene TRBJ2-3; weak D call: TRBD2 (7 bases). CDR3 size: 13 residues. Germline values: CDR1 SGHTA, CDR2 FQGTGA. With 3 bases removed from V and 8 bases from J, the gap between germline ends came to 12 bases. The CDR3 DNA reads TGTGCCAGCAGCTTGCGGGGGCGGGGTACGCAGTATTTT. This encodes CASSLRGRGTQYF.

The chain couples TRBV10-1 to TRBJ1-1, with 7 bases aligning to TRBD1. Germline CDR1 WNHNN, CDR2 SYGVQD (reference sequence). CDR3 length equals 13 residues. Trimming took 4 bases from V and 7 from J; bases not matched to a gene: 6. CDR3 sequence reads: CASSAQQGSEAFF. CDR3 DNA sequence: TGCGCCAGCAGTGCTCAACAGGGGAGTGAAGCTTTCTTT.

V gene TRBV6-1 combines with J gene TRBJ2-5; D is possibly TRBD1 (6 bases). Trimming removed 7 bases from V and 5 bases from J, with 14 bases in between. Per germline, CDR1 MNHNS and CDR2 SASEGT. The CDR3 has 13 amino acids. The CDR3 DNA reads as TGTGCCAGCACCGGCTCAGGGGTCGAGACCCAGTACTTC. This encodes CASTGSGVETQYF.

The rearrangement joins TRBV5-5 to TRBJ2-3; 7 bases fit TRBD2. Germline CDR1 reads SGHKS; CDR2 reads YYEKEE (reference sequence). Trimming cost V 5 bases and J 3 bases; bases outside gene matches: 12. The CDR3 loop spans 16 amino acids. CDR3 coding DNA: TGTGCCAGCAGTTCCATGTCTAGCGGATATACAGATACGCAGTATTTT. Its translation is CASSSMSSGYTDTQYF.

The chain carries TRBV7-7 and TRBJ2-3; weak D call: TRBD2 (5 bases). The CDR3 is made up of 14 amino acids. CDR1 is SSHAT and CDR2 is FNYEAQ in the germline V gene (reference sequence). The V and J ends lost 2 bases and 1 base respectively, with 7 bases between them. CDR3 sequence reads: CASSLNSGTDTQYF. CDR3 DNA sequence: TGTGCCAGCAGCTTAAATAGCGGCACAGATACGCAGTATTTT.

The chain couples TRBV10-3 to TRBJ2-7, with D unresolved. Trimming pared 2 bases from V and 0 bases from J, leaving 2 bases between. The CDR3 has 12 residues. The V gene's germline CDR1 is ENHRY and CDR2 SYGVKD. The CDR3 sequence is CAISEGSYEQYV. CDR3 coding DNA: TGTGCCATCAGTGAGGGCTCCTACGAGCAGTACGTC.

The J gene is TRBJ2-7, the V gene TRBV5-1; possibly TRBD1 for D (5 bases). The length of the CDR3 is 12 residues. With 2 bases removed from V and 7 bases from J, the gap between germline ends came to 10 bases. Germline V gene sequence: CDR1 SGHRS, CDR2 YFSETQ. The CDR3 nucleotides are TGCGCCAGCAGCTTACAGGTGGGGGAGCAGTACTTC. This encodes CASSLQVGEQYF.

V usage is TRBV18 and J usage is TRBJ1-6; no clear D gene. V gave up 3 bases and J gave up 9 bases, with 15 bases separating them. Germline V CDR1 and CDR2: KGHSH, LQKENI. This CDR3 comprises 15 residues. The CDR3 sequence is CASSPDAPLISPLHF. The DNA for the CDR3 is TGTGCCAGCTCACCGGACGCGCCTTTAATTTCACCCCTCCACTTT.

The CDR3 DNA follows: TGTGCCAGTAACTCAAGGGGGACAGCTAATCAGCCCCAGCATTTT. Translated, it gives CASNSRGTANQPQHF. The rearrangement joins TRBV19 to TRBJ1-5; 7 bases fit TRBD1. The CDR3 is 15 residues long. Trimming removed 7 bases from V and 4 bases from J; junction bases left unmatched: 10. Germline V gene data show CDR1 as LNHDA and CDR2 as SQIVND (reference sequence).

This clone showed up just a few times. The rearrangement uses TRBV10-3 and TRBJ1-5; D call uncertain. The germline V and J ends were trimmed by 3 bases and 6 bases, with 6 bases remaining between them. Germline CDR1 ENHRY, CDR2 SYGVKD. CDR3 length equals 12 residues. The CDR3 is CAISDLSQPQHF. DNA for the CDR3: TGTGCCATCAGTGACTTAAGTCAGCCCCAGCATTTT.

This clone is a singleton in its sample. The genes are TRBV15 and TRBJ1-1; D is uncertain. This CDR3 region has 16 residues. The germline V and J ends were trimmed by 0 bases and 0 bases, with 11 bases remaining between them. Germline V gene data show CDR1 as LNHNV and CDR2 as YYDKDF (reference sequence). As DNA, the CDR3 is TGTGCCACCAGCAGAGATAGCGCGGCGGTGAACACTGAAGCTTTCTTT. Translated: CATSRDSAAVNTEAFF.

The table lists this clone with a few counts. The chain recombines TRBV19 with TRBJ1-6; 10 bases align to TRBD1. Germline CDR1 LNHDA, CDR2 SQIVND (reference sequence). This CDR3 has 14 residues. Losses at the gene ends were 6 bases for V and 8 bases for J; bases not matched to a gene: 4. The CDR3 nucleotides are TGTGCCAGTAGCTCCGGGACAGGGGATTCACCCCTCCACTTT. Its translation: CASSSGTGDSPLHF.

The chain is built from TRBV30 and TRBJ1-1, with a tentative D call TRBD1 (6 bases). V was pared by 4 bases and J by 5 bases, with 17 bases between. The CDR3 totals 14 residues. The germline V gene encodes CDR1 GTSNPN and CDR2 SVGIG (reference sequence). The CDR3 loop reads CAWKEAGVRTEAFF. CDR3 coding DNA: TGTGCCTGGAAGGAGGCAGGGGTGCGGACTGAAGCTTTCTTT.

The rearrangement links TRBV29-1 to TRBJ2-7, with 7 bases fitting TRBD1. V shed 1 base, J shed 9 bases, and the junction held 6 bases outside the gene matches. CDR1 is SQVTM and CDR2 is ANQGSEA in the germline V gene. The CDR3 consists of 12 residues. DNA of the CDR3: TGCAGCGTTGAAGTGCCAGGGGGTGGGCAGTACGTC. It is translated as CSVEVPGGGQYV.

DNA of the CDR3: TGTGCCAGCAGCTTCGGACTGAACTCCTACGAGCAGTACTTC. This encodes CASSFGLNSYEQYF. V usage is TRBV7-6 and J usage is TRBJ2-7; possible D gene TRBD2, 5 bases. Germline assignment: CDR1 SGHVS and CDR2 FNYEAQ. Deletions cut 3 bases from V and 0 bases from J, with 9 bases between. This CDR3 has 14 amino acids. The full variable domain, completed using reference TRBV7-6 and TRBJ2-7, is GAGVSQSPRYKVTKRGQDVALRCDPISGHVSLYWYRQALGQGPEFLTYFNYEAQQDKSGLPNDRFSAERPEGSISTLTIQRTEQRDSAMYRCASSFGLNSYEQYFGPGTRLTVT.

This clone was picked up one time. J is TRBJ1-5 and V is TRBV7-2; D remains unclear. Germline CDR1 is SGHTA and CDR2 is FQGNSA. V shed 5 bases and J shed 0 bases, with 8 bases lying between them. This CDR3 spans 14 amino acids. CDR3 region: CASSTRYSNQPQHF. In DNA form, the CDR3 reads TGTGCCAGCAGCACCCGATATAGCAATCAGCCCCAGCATTTT.

The CDR3 DNA reads TGTGCCAGCAGCTTAGGGAGCGACAGGAGCCGGCAGCCCCAGCATTTT. Amino acid sequence: CASSLGSDRSRQPQHF. The gene calls are TRBV7-8 and TRBJ1-5, with D maybe TRBD1 (6 bases). The V gene's germline CDR1 is SGHVS and CDR2 FQNEAQ. Between the trimmed V and J ends, which lost 1 base and 7 bases, there was a span of 17 bases. The CDR3 sequence is 16 residues long.

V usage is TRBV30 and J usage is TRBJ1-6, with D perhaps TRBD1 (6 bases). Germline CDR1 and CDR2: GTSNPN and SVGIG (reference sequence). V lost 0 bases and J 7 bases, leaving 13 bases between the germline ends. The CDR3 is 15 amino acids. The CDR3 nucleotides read TGTGCCTGGAGTGTACAGGGTCCCGGGAATTCACCCCTCCACTTT. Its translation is CAWSVQGPGNSPLHF. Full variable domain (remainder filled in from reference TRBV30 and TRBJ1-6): SQTIHQWPATLVQPVGSPLSLECTVEGTSNPNLYWYRQAAGRGLQLLFYSVGIGQISSEVPQNLSASRPQDRQFILSSKKLLLSDSGFYLCAWSVQGPGNSPLHFGNGTRLTVT.

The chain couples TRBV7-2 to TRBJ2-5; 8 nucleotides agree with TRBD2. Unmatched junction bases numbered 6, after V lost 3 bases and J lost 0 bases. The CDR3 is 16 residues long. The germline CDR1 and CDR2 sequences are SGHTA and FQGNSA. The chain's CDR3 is CASSFIAGMYQETQYF. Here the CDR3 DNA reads TGTGCCAGCAGCTTCATAGCGGGGATGTACCAAGAGACCCAGTACTTC.

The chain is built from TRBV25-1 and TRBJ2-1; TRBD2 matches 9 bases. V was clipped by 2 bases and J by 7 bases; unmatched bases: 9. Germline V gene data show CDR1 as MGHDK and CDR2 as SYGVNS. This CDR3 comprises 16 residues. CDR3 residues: CASSEAGGGAGNEQFF. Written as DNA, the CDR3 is TGTGCCAGCAGTGAAGCCGGCGGGGGGGCGGGTAATGAGCAGTTCTTC. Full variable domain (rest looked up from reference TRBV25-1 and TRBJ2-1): EADIYQTPRYLVIGTGKKITLECSQTMGHDKMYWYQQDPGMELHLIHYSYGVNSTEKGDLSSESTVSRIRTEHFPLTLESARPSHTSQYLCASSEAGGGAGNEQFFGPGTRLTVL.